A selection of T cell receptor beta chains follows, all from one sample in a study of CD8+ T cells in alopecia areata. Sequenced by immunoSEQ multiplex PCR; TCRdb stores in-frame clones only, minus some. The data hold 180,000 or so clones, with 58% observed a single time. Here the sequenced sample was CD4+ T cells sorted from blood, taken at roughly week 55, from a patient treated with tofacitinib. The receptors shown here come from a human donor with alopecia areata. Each CDR3 is given with its conserved first and last residue. The order of the fields is J gene, D gene, clone size, V gene, CDR3 DNA, CDR3 protein. D genes are given only for firm matches. Expanded clones are given a class, and other clones once, few, many or no size at all.

TRBJ1-1 | TRBD1 | . | TRBV18 | TGTGCCAGCTCACCCGAACCGGGACAGGGAGCGGAAGCTTTCTTT | CASSPEPGQGAEAFF
TRBJ1-2 | . | . | TRBV2 | TGTGCCAGCAGTGAAAACAGGGTCGGCTACACCTTC | CASSENRVGYTF
TRBJ2-2 | . | . | TRBV15 | TGTGCCACCAGCAGAGATGGCAGGCAGATAAACACCGGGGAGCTGTTTTTT | CATSRDGRQINTGELFF
TRBJ1-2 | TRBD1 | few | TRBV5-4 | TGTGCCAGCAGCCGAGATATAGATACAGGGGACTATGGCTACACCTTC | CASSRDIDTGDYGYTF
TRBJ1-2 | . | . | TRBV30 | TGTGCCTGGAGAACGATGGGGGGTGGCTACACCTTC | CAWRTMGGGYTF
TRBJ1-3 | . | . | TRBV10-3 | TGTGCCATCATGAAACAGGGCTCTGGAAACACCATATATTTT | CAIMKQGSGNTIYF
TRBJ2-5 | TRBD1 | few | TRBV29-1 | TGCAGCGTTGATGGGGACAGGAAAGCTCAAGAGACCCAGTACTTC | CSVDGDRKAQETQYF
TRBJ1-2 | TRBD1 | . | TRBV7-8 | TGTGCCAGCAGCCTCAGGGGGGAGAGAAGTGGCTACACCTTC | CASSLRGERSGYTF
TRBJ1-2 | . | . | TRBV13 | TGTGCCAGCAGCCAACAGACAGGAAGTAACTATGGCTACACCTTC | CASSQQTGSNYGYTF
TRBJ2-3 | . | once | TRBV6-1 | TGTGCCAGCAGTGCCCTGGACACGTATTTT | CASSALDTYF
TRBJ2-7 | TRBD2 | . | TRBV7-2 | TGTGCCAGCAGCTTAGCGAGCGGGGGGGCCTACGAGCAGTACTTC | CASSLASGGAYEQYF
TRBJ2-1 | TRBD2 | . | TRBV10-3 | TGTGCCATCAGTGAGGGACGGGGGGGCTCCTACAATGAGCAGTTCTTC | CAISEGRGGSYNEQFF